Following are 15 T cell receptor beta chains from one sample sequenced in a study of blood T cell repertoires in COVID-19. TCRdb's copy holds only in-frame clones and misses some; the assay was immunoSEQ multiplex PCR. The sample lists approximately 59,000 clones, around 80% seen once, with 15% to 19% in the top ten. What was sequenced was peripheral blood. The receptors were sampled from a man of 80 years or more with acute or convalescent COVID-19.

The J gene is TRBJ2-2, the V gene TRBV7-3; D not resolved. This CDR3 contains 13 residues. CDR1 and CDR2 (germline): SGHTA, FQGTGA. The germline V and J ends were trimmed by 4 bases and 6 bases, with 9 bases remaining between them. This CDR3 reads CASSSQPSGELFF. In DNA form, the CDR3 reads TGTGCCAGCAGCTCACAACCTTCCGGGGAGCTGTTTTTT.

This chain connects TRBV6-2 or TRBV6-3 to TRBJ2-1; a possible D gene is TRBD2 (5 bases). V lost 2 bases to trimming and J lost 4 bases, with 9 bases between them. This CDR3 spans 14 amino acids. CDR1 MNHEY and CDR2 SVGEGT come from the germline V gene. The CDR3 nucleotides are TGTGCCAGCAGTTACACTAGATTTTACAATGAGCAGTTCTTC. Residues: CASSYTRFYNEQFF.

This clone was seen only once. The chain uses TRBV6-2 or TRBV6-3 and TRBJ2-5; maybe TRBD1 (6 bases). V was clipped by 6 bases and J by 1 base, with 9 bases between them. The CDR3 is 13 residues long. From germline, CDR1 is MNHEY and CDR2 SVGEGT. Here the CDR3 DNA reads TGTGCCAGCAGCAACAGGGCCCAAGAGACCCAGTACTTC. Its protein product is CASSNRAQETQYF.

The chain couples TRBV4-1 to TRBJ1-2, with D possibly being TRBD1 (5 bases). The CDR3 runs 15 residues. CDR1 and CDR2 from the germline V gene are MGHRA and YSYEKL. Trimming stripped 3 bases from V and 1 base from J, with 12 bases between. The CDR3 spells CASSHRQNFNYGYTF. In DNA, the CDR3 is TGCGCCAGCAGCCATCGACAGAACTTTAACTATGGCTACACCTTC.

V usage is TRBV5-1 and J usage is TRBJ1-4, with D tentatively TRBD1 (6 bases). Trimming left V 4 bases short and J 8 bases short, with 18 bases between. The V gene's germline CDR1 is SGHRS and CDR2 YFSETQ. This CDR3 is 15 amino acids long. The CDR3, as DNA: TGCGCCAGCAGCATGGGGACATCGGGGGAAGAAAAACTGTTTTTT. Amino acid sequence: CASSMGTSGEEKLFF. The complete variable domain, with remaining parts taken from reference TRBV5-1 and TRBJ1-4, reads KAGVTQTPRYLIKTRGQQVTLSCSPISGHRSVSWYQQTPGQGLQFLFEYFSETQRNKGNFPGRFSGRQFSNSRSEMNVSTLELGDSALYLCASSMGTSGEEKLFFGSGTQLSVL.

This clone was detected a few times. The rearrangement joins TRBV5-4 to TRBJ1-1; 7 positions agree with TRBD1. Germline CDR1 SGHNT, CDR2 YYREEE (reference sequence). With 0 bases clipped from V and 4 bases from J, the junction kept 3 bases outside the gene matches. There are 14 residues in the CDR3. The CDR3 here is CASSLDRGGTEAFF. CDR3 nucleotide sequence: TGTGCCAGCAGCTTGGACAGGGGCGGCACTGAAGCTTTCTTT.

This chain links TRBV5-1 with TRBJ1-6, with 7 positions matching TRBD1. This CDR3 is 13 amino acids long. V was pared by 4 bases and J by 8 bases, with 3 bases of the junction left unmatched. Germline CDR1 and CDR2: SGHRS and YFSETQ. CDR3 nucleotides: TGCGCCAGCAGCCCCCAGGGGGATTCACCCCTCCACTTT. Protein: CASSPQGDSPLHF.

This chain uses TRBV6-5 with TRBJ1-4, with 10 bases matching TRBD1. The trim removed 6 bases at V and 17 bases at J, leaving 9 bases unmatched. This CDR3 has 12 amino acids. Germline-derived CDR1 and CDR2 are MNHEY and SVGAGI. CDR3: CASRAGQGRHFF. CDR3 DNA sequence: TGTGCCAGCAGGGCGGGACAGGGGCGCCACTTTTTT.

The rearrangement links TRBV21-1 to TRBJ2-2; the table's D call TRBD1 went unverified against the DNA. TRBV21-1 constitutes a pseudogene. This CDR3 has 13 amino acids. The CDR3 sequence is CASSRQGSGELFF. The CDR3 DNA reads TGTGCCAGCAGCAGACAGGGAAGCGGGGAGCTGTTTTTT.

The chain joins TRBV7-6 to TRBJ2-3; D is undetermined. The CDR3 totals 12 residues. The germline V gene has CDR1 SGHVS and CDR2 FNYEAQ. V gave up 4 bases and J gave up 8 bases, with 10 bases separating them. CDR3 bases: TGTGCCAGCAGCTCAAGAGAGGCTACGCAGTATTTT. Translating it yields CASSSREATQYF.

The rearrangement joins TRBV6-5 to TRBJ2-7; 11 nucleotides line up with TRBD2. Trimming at V came to 2 bases and at J to 7 bases, leaving 4 bases not matched to a gene. This CDR3 contains 14 residues. CDR1 is MNHEY and CDR2 is SVGAGI in the germline V gene. This CDR3 is CASSYVAGGHEQYF. For the CDR3, the DNA is TGTGCCAGCAGTTACGTAGCGGGGGGGCATGAGCAGTACTTC.

V is TRBV7-2 and J is TRBJ2-1; D gene ambiguous. This CDR3 has 13 amino acids. The germline V and J ends were trimmed by 6 bases and 8 bases, with 14 bases remaining between them. The V gene's germline CDR1 is SGHTA and CDR2 FQGNSA. CDR3: CASRRGPGDEQFF. CDR3 in DNA: TGTGCCAGCAGGCGAGGCCCCGGCGATGAGCAGTTCTTC.

This chain joins TRBV19 and TRBJ2-1; tentative D call: TRBD1 (5 bases). Germline loops: CDR1 LNHDA, CDR2 SQIVND (reference sequence). The CDR3 is 13 residues long. The V end was cut by 3 bases, the J end by 10 bases, with 13 bases between. CDR3 protein: CASSIERGVEQFF. CDR3 DNA sequence: TGTGCCAGTAGTATCGAAAGGGGCGTCGAGCAGTTCTTC.

The sample holds a few counts of this clone. The rearrangement joins TRBV7-9 to TRBJ1-2, with D possibly matching TRBD1 (5 bases). V was pared by 8 bases and J by 3 bases, with 22 bases between. The germline CDR1 and CDR2 sequences are SEHNR and FQNEAQ (reference sequence). CDR3 length: 16 residues. This chain's CDR3 is CASLPGQGPPYYGYTF. For the CDR3, the DNA is TGTGCCAGCCTTCCAGGCCAGGGCCCTCCTTACTATGGCTACACCTTC.

The chain couples TRBV28 to TRBJ2-2, with D tentatively TRBD2 (7 bases). V was trimmed by 7 bases and J by 1 base, leaving 16 bases between them. CDR3 size: 16 residues. Germline V gene sequence: CDR1 MDHEN, CDR2 SYDVKM. The CDR3 reads CASTLRGGQNTGELFF. The CDR3, as DNA: TGTGCCAGCACCCTGCGCGGGGGCCAGAACACCGGGGAGCTGTTTTTT.